This T cell receptor (beta chain) was observed in a study of shared clonotypes between healthy human individuals. CD45RO-negative CD8 cells positively selected for CCR7 made up the naive population, which excluded terminally differentiated effector memory CD45RA+ cells. Study observations and caveats: Estimated richness was generally greater in naive than memory subsets. When naive CD4 clonotypes were compared across several donors, 4% to 6.5% were shared.

Comments on this clone: Its antigen is unidentified. The same CDR3 is also encoded by other DNA sequences in this sample.

Trimming removed 8 bases at V and 5 bases at J, with 12 bases between. This CDR3 comprises 12 residues. Germline CDR1 reads SEHNR; CDR2 reads FQNEAQ (reference sequence). Sequencing used immunoSEQ multiplex PCR; TCRdb keeps in-frame clones, though not all of them. The sample carries 2 million to 2.5 million clones, approximately 95% recorded once. This rearrangement joins TRBV7-9 to TRBJ1-1; a possible D gene is TRBD1 (5 bases). Source material: naive CD8+ T cells sorted from blood. This TCR was recovered from a man in his late teens or twenties in good health. The CDR3 DNA reads as TGTGCCAGCCGTCGGGGGGGAACTGAAGCTTTCTTT. Amino acid sequence: CASRRGGTEAFF.